The rows below give T cell receptor beta chains drawn from one sample of a study of patients and donors after allogeneic stem cell transplantation. TCRdb processed the RT-PCR reads anew with MiXCR; each CDR3 protein has one entry. The sample has some 200,000 distinct CDR3 sequences; less than 45% are singletons. Sequencing was done on a sample of blood, either unsorted or a sorted T cell fraction (not recorded which). These TCRs come from a human donor who was either an allogeneic HSCT recipient or a stem cell or donor lymphocyte infusion donor (not recorded which). It is not recorded whose cells these are; they may come from a transplant donor. The CDR3 runs from the conserved cysteine through the conserved F or W. The D gene is left open where the match is weak. The listing skips clone size in some rows; elsewhere it reads once, few, many or a size class.

size: few; length: 12; J: TRBJ1-1; D: .; V: TRBV12-3/TRBV12-4; CDR3: CASSLEQGQAFF; DNA: TGTGCCAGCAGTTTGGAACAGGGCCAAGCTTTCTTT
size: .; length: 12; J: TRBJ1-2; D: .; V: TRBV7-9; CDR3: CASSQQLYGYTF; DNA: TGTGCCAGCAGTCAACAGCTCTATGGCTACACCTTC
size: .; length: 15; J: TRBJ2-7; D: .; V: TRBV9; CDR3: CASSVGPSGRGEQYF; DNA: TGTGCCAGCAGCGTAGGCCCCAGCGGCCGGGGAGAGCAGTACTTC
size: .; length: 17; J: TRBJ2-1; D: .; V: TRBV5-5; CDR3: CASSLEALANSYNEQFF; DNA: TGTGCCAGCAGCTTGGAAGCCCTAGCGAACTCCTACAATGAGCAGTTCTTC
size: few; length: 14; J: TRBJ2-7; D: .; V: TRBV20-1; CDR3: CSATPPGVPYEQYF; DNA: TGCAGTGCTACGCCCCCAGGGGTTCCCTACGAGCAGTACTTC
size: .; length: 13; J: TRBJ2-2; D: .; V: TRBV12-3/TRBV12-4; CDR3: CASSRSDGGELFF; DNA: TGTGCCAGCAGTCGATCAGATGGCGGGGAGCTGTTTTTT
size: .; length: 14; J: TRBJ1-2; D: .; V: TRBV4-1; CDR3: CASSQDQTALSYTF; DNA: TGCGCCAGCAGCCAAGATCAGACAGCTCTGAGCTACACCTTC
size: .; length: 16; J: TRBJ2-1; D: .; V: TRBV7-9; CDR3: CASSSIGGAFYNEQFF; DNA: TGTGCCAGCAGCTCTATTGGCGGGGCCTTCTACAATGAGCAGTTCTTC
size: many; length: 13; J: TRBJ1-1; D: .; V: TRBV5-1; CDR3: CASSLGGGTEAFF; DNA: TGCGCCAGCAGCTTGGGAGGGGGCACTGAAGCTTTCTTT
size: .; length: 15; J: TRBJ2-7; D: .; V: TRBV9; CDR3: CASSPQLAPTYEQYF; DNA: TGTGCCAGCAGCCCCCAACTAGCCCCCACCTACGAGCAGTACTTC
size: .; length: 14; J: TRBJ1-1; D: .; V: TRBV5-1; CDR3: CASSLVQGPAEAFF; DNA: TGCGCCAGCAGCTTGGTACAGGGCCCCGCTGAAGCTTTCTTT
size: few; length: 14; J: TRBJ1-1; D: .; V: TRBV14; CDR3: CASSQGELNTEAFF; DNA: TGTGCCAGCAGCCAAGGGGAATTGAACACTGAAGCTTTCTTT
size: .; length: 16; J: TRBJ2-7; D: .; V: TRBV6-2/TRBV6-3; CDR3: CASSFFLRDSSYEQYF; DNA: TGTGCCAGCAGTTTTTTTCTCCGGGACTCCTCCTACGAGCAGTACTTC
size: .; length: 15; J: TRBJ1-5; D: TRBD1; V: TRBV7-2; CDR3: CASSFLTGGDQPQHF; DNA: TGTGCCAGCAGCTTCTTGACAGGGGGCGACCAGCCCCAGCATTTT
size: .; length: 14; J: TRBJ2-1; D: TRBD2; V: TRBV20-1; CDR3: CSATGTSGPNEQFF; DNA: TGCAGTGCTACCGGGACTAGCGGCCCCAATGAGCAGTTCTTC
size: once; length: 14; J: TRBJ1-3; D: .; V: TRBV6-5; CDR3: CASRAQGAGNTIYF; DNA: TGTGCCAGCAGAGCACAGGGCGCTGGAAACACCATATATTTT